This T cell receptor (beta chain) was found in a study of identical twins. From germline, CDR1 is SQVTM and CDR2 ANQGSEA. The CDR3 contains 14 residues. The V end lost 4 bases, the J end lost 7 bases, and 19 bases lay between the germline ends. TCRdb reanalysed the 5' RACE reads using MiXCR and keeps one entry per CDR3 protein. The sample records about 570,000 distinct CDR3 sequences, just under 10% being singletons. These sequences were also reported in another study, on yellow fever vaccine responses in identical twins.

The chain has TRBV29-1 and TRBJ1-1, with D possibly TRBD1 on 6 matching bases. The receptor was isolated from a woman in her late teens or twenties in good health. Sequencing was carried out using PBMCs. CDR3 coding DNA: TGCAGCGTTGTAATAGGGGACACCGGAGATGAAGCTTTCTTT. This encodes CSVVIGDTGDEAFF.